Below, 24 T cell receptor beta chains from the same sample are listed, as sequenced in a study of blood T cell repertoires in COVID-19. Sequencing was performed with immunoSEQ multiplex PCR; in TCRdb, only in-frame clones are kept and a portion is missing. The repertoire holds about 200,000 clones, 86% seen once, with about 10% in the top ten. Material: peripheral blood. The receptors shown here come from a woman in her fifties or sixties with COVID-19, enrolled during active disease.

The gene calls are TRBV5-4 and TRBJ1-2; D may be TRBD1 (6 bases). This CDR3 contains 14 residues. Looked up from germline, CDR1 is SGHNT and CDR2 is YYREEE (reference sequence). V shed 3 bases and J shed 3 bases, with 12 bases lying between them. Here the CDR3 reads CASSWDIRDYGYTF. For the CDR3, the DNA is TGTGCCAGCAGCTGGGACATCAGGGACTATGGCTACACCTTC.

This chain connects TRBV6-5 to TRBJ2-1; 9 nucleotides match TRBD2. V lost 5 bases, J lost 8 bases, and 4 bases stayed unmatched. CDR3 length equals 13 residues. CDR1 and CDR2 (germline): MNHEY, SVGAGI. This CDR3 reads CASSPGTSHEQFF. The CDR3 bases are TGTGCCAGCAGTCCAGGGACTAGCCATGAGCAGTTCTTC.

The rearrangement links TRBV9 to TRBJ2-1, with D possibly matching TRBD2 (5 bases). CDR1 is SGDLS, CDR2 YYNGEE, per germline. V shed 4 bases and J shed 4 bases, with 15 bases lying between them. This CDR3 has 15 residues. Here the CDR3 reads CASSPSGREYNEQFF. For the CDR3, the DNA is TGTGCCAGCAGCCCCTCGGGAAGGGAGTACAATGAGCAGTTCTTC.

The CDR3 spells CASSLEGLAGEQFF. As DNA, the CDR3 is TGTGCCAGCAGCTTGGAGGGACTAGCGGGTGAGCAGTTCTTC. The rearrangement joins TRBV5-4 to TRBJ2-1; 12 nucleotides align to TRBD2. V dropped 0 bases and J dropped 9; count of bases not matched to a gene: 1. The CDR3 runs to 14 residues. Germline V gene lookup returns CDR1 SGHNT and CDR2 YYREEE (reference sequence).

CDR3 loop: CASSLGLAGEKDTQYF. The CDR3 nucleotides are TGTGCCAGCAGCTTAGGCCTAGCGGGGGAGAAAGATACGCAGTATTTT. The rearrangement joins TRBV13 to TRBJ2-3; TRBD2 agrees at 10 bases. The V gene end was trimmed by 0 bases and the J gene end by 5 bases; junction bases not matched to a gene: 5. The germline CDR1 and CDR2 sequences are PRHDT and FYEKMQ (reference sequence). This CDR3 spans 16 amino acids.

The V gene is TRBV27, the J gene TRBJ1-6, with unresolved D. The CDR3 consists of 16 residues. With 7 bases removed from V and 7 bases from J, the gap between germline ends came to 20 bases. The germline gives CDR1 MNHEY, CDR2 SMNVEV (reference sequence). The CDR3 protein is CASTNPFERSNSPLHF. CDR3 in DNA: TGTGCCAGCACGAATCCCTTTGAGAGGAGCAATTCACCCCTCCACTTT.

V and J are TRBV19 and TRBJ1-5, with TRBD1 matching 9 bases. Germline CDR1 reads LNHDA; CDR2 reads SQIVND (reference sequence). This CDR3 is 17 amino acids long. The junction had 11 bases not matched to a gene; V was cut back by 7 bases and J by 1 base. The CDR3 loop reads CASTPTGGGGSNQPQHF. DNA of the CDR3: TGTGCCAGTACTCCGACAGGGGGAGGGGGAAGCAATCAGCCCCAGCATTTT.

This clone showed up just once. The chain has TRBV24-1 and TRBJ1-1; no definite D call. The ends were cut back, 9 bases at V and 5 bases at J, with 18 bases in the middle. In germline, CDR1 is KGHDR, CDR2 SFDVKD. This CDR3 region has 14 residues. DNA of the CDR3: TGTGCCACCTCAATTGGCGGATCAGCAACTGAAGCTTTCTTT. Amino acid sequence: CATSIGGSATEAFF.

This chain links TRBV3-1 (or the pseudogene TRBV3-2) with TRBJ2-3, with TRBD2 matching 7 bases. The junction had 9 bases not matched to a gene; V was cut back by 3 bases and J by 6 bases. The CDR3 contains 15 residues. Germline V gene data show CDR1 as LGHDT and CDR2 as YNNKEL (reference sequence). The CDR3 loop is CASSQLAALKDTQYF. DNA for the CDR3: TGTGCCAGCAGCCAGCTAGCGGCCCTCAAGGATACGCAGTATTTT.

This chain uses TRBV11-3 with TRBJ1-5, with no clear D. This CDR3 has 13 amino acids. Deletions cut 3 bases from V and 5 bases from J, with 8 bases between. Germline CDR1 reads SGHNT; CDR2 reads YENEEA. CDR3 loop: CASSLGTHQPQHF. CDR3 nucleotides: TGTGCCAGCAGCTTGGGCACCCATCAGCCCCAGCATTTT.

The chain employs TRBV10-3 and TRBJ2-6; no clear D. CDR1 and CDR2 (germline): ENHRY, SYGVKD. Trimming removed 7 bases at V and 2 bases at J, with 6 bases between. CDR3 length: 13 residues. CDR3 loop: CAITPAGANVLTF. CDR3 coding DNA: TGTGCCATCACCCCCGCTGGGGCCAACGTCCTGACTTTC.

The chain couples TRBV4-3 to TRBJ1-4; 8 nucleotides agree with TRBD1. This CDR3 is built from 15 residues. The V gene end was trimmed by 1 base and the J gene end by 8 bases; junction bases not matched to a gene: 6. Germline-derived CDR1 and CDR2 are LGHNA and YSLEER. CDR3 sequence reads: CASSQGTGIGEKLFF. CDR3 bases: TGCGCCAGCAGCCAAGGGACAGGGATAGGGGAAAAACTGTTTTTT.

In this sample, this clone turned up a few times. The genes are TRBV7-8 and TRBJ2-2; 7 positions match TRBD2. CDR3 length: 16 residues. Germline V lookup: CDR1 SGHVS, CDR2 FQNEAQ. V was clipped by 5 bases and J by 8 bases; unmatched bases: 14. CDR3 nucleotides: TGTGCCAGCAGCCCGGAGCGGGACTGGGGGGTGGGGGAGCTGTTTTTT. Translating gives CASSPERDWGVGELFF.

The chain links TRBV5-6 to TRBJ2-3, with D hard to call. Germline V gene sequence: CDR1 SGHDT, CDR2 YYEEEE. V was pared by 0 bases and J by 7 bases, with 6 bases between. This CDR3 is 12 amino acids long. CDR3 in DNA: TGTGCCAGCAGCTTGGGGGCAAATACGCAGTATTTT. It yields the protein CASSLGANTQYF.

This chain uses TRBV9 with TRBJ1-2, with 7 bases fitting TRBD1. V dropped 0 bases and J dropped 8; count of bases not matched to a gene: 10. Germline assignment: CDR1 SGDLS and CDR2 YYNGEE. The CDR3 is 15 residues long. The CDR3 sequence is CASSVGGQGGEGYTF. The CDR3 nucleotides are TGTGCCAGCAGCGTAGGAGGCCAGGGGGGCGAAGGCTACACCTTC.

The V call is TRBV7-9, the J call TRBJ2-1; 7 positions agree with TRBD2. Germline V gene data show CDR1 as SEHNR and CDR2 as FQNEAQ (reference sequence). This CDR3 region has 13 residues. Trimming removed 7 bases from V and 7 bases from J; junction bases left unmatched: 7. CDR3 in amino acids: CASKAGSLNEQFF. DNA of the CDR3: TGTGCCAGCAAAGCGGGGAGCCTTAATGAGCAGTTCTTC.

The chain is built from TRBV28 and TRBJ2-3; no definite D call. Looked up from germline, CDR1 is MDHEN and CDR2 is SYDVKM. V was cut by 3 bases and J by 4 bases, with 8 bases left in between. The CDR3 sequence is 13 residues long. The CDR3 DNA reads TGTGCCAGCAGTTTGTCAGGCCCAGATACGCAGTATTTT. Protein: CASSLSGPDTQYF. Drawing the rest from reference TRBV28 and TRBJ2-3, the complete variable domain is DVKVTQSSRYLVKRTGEKVFLECVQDMDHENMFWYRQDPGLGLRLIYFSYDVKMKEKGDIPEGYSVSREKKERFSLILESASTNQTSMYLCASSLSGPDTQYFGPGTRLTVL.

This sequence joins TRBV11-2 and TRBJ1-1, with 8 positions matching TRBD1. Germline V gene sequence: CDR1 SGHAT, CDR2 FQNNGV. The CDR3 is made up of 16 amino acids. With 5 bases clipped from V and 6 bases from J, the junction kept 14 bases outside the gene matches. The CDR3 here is CASSPRPTGGPSEAFF. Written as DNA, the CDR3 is TGTGCCAGCAGCCCTAGGCCCACAGGGGGTCCCTCTGAAGCTTTCTTT.

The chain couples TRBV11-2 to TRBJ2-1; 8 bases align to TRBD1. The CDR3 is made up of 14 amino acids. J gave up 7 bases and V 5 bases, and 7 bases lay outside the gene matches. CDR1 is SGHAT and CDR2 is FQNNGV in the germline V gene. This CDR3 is CASSRRQGRNEQFF. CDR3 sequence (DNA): TGTGCCAGCAGCCGACGACAGGGGAGGAATGAGCAGTTCTTC.

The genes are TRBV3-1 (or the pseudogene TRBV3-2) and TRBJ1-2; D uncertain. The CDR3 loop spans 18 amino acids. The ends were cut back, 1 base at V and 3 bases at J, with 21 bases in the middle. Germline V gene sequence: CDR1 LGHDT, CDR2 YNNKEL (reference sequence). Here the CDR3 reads CASSQGAVSARFDYGYTF. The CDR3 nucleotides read TGTGCCAGCAGCCAAGGGGCAGTCTCGGCACGTTTCGACTATGGCTACACCTTC.

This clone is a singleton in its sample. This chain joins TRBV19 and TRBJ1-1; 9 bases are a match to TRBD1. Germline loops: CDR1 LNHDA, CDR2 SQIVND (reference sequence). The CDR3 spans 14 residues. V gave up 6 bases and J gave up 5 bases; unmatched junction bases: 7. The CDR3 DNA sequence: TGTGCCAGTAGCATCAACAGGGGGCGGACTGAAGCTTTCTTT. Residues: CASSINRGRTEAFF.

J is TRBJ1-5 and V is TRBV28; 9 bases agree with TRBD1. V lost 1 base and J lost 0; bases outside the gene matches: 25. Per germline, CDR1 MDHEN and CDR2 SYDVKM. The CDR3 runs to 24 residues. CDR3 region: CASSLFPSLSTEDRGMTSNQPQHF. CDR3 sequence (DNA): TGTGCCAGCAGTTTATTTCCATCTTTGAGCACCGAGGACAGGGGAATGACTAGCAATCAGCCCCAGCATTTT.

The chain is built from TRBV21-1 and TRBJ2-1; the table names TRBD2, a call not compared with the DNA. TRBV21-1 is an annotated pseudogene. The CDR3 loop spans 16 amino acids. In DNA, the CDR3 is TGTGCCAGCAGCTCATCTAGCGGGGGAGACTACAATGAGCAGTTCTTC. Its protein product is CASSSSSGGDYNEQFF.

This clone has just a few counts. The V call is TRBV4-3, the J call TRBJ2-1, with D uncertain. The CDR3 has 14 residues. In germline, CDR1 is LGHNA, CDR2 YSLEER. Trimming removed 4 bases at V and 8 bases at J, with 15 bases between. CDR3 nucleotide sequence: TGCGCCAGCAGCCTTGGATCGGGTCGGGATGAGCAGTTCTTC. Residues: CASSLGSGRDEQFF.